The sequence of this TCR beta chain was determined in a study of T-cell reconstitution after alpha-beta-depleted transplantation in children. Germline V CDR1 and CDR2: DFQATT, SNEGSKA (reference sequence). V lost 0 bases to trimming and J lost 7 bases, with 6 bases between them. The length of the CDR3 is 11 residues. This clonotype was picked up a small number of times. The TCRbeta library incorporated unique molecular identifiers. TCRdb analysed the PCR reads with MiXCR anew, one entry per CDR3 protein. Of around 600,000 distinct CDR3 sequences detected, more than 9% appear once; the ten largest clones hold about 4%.

The sequencing used PBMCs from the stem cell graft donor, collected from the stem cell graft. The origin of this receptor is a human donor who donated a stem cell graft to a child with acute myeloid leukemia. The V call is TRBV20-1, the J call TRBJ2-5; D gene uncertain. For the CDR3, the DNA is TGCAGTGCTAGAGATGCAGGGACCCAGTACTTC. Translation: CSARDAGTQYF.